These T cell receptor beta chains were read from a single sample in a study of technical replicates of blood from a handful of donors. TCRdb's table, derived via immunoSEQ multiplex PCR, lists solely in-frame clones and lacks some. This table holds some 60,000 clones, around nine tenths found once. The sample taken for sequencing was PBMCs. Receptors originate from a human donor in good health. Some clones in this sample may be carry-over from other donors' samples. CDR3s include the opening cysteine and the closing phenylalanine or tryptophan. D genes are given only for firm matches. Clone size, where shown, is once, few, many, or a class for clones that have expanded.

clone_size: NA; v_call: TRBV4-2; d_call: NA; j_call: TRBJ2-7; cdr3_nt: TGTGCCAGCAGCCAAGATCTTAACAGGTGGAGCTCCTACGAGCAGTACTTC; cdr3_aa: CASSQDLNRWSSYEQYF
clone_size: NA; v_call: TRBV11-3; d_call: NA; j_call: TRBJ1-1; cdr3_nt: TGTGCCAGCAGCTGGGGAGAGAACACTGAAGCTTTCTTT; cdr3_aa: CASSWGENTEAFF
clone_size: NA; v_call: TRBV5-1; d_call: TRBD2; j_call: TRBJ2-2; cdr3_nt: TGCGCCAGCAGCTTCGGGCTAGCGGGAGTAGGCGGGGAGCTGTTTTTT; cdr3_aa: CASSFGLAGVGGELFF
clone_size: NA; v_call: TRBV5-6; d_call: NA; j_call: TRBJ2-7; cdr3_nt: TGTGCCAGCAGCTTTGGGGGACTCGAGCAGTACTTC; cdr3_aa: CASSFGGLEQYF
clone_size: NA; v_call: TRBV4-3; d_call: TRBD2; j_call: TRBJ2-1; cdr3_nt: TGCGCCAGCAGCCAAGTAGCGGGAGCGGCCTACAATGAGCAGTTCTTC; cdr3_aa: CASSQVAGAAYNEQFF
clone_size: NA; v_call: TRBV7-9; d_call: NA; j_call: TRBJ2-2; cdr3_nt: TGTGCCAGCAGCTTGATGCGTCCCGGGGAGCTGTTTTTT; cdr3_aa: CASSLMRPGELFF
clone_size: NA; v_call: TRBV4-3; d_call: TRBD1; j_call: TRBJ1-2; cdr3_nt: TGCGCCAGCAGCCAAGATCTTCGAGGGGGCGGAAGCGGCTACACCTTC; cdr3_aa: CASSQDLRGGGSGYTF
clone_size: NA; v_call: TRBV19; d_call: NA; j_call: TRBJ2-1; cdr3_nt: TGTGCCAGTAGTATAGTTGTGGGGCCCACCAATGAGCAGTTCTTC; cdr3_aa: CASSIVVGPTNEQFF
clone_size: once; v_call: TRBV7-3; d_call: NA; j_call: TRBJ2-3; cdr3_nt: TGTGCCAGCAGCTTAATCGGCGGGTTTACAGATACGCAGTATTTT; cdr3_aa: CASSLIGGFTDTQYF
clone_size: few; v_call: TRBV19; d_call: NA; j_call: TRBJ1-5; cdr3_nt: TGTGCCAGTAGTATGCGGGGTAGCGGCAATCAGCCCCAGCATTTT; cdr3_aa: CASSMRGSGNQPQHF
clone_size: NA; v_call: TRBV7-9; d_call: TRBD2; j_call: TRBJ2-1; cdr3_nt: TGTGCCAGCAGCTCGCTCAAGGGACTAGCGGGAGTCAATGAGCAGTTCTTC; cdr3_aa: CASSSLKGLAGVNEQFF
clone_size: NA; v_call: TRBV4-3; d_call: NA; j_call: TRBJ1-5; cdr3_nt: TGCGCCAGCAGCCAAGTAACAGGGACTCAGCCCCAGCATTTT; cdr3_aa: CASSQVTGTQPQHF
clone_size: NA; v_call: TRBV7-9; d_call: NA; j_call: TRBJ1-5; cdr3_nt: TGTGCCAGCAGCTTAGCCCCAGGGGAAGATCAGCCCCAGCATTTT; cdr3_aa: CASSLAPGEDQPQHF
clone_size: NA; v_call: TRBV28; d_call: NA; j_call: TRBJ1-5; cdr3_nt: TGTGCCAGCACCGTAGCGCCCTGGGGCAATCAGCCCCAGCATTTT; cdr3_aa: CASTVAPWGNQPQHF
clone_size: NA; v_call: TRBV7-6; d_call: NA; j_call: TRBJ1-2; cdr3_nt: TGTGCCAGCAGCTTAGTTAAAAACTATGGCTACACCTTC; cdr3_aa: CASSLVKNYGYTF
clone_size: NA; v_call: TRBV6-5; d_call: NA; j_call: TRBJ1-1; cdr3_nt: TGTGCCAGCAGTTACCGCGGAGGGGAAGCTTTCTTT; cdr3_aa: CASSYRGGEAFF
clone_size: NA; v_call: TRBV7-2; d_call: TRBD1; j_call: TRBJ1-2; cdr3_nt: TGTGCCAGCAGCCGGGCGGGACAGGGATATGGCTACACCTTC; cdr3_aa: CASSRAGQGYGYTF
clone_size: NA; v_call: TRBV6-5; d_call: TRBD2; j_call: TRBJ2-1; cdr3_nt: TGTGCCAGCAGTTCCCGGGGGGGGCCCTACAATGAGCAGTTCTTC; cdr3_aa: CASSSRGGPYNEQFF
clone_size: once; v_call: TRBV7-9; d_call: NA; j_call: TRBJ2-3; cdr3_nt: TGTGCCAGCAGCTTAATTTACCCCCCCTCCGTGGCCAACACAGATACGCAGTATTTT; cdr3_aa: CASSLIYPPSVANTDTQYF
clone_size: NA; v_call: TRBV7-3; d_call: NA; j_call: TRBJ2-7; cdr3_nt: TGTGCCAGCAGCGCTGCTACGTCGGGGGGCAACGAGCAGTACTTC; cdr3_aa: CASSAATSGGNEQYF
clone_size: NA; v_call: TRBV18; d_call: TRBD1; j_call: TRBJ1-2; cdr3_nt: TGTGCCAGCTCCCCTGACAGGACAGGGAGGGTAAATGGCTACACCTTC; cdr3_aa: CASSPDRTGRVNGYTF
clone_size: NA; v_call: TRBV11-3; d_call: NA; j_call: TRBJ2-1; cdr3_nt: TGTGCCAGCAGCAAGCGGGCCCGACGGTTGGATGAGCAGTTCTTC; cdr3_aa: CASSKRARRLDEQFF
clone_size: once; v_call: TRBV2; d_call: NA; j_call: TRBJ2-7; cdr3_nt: TGTGCCAGCAGTGATAGAGGGAACTACGAGCAGTACTTC; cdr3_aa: CASSDRGNYEQYF
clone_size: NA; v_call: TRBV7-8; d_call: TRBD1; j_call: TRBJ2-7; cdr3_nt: TGTGCCAGCAGCTTTGCAGGGGGCGTGCAGTACTTC; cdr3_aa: CASSFAGGVQYF
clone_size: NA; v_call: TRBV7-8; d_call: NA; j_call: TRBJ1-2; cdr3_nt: TGTGCCAGCAGCCCTGTTGGGGCAGTCTATGGCTACACCTTC; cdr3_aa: CASSPVGAVYGYTF
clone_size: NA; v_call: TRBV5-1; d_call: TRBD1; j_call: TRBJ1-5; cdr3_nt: TGCGCCAGCAGCCCGGGACAGGGGTGGAATCAGCCCCAGCATTTT; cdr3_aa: CASSPGQGWNQPQHF
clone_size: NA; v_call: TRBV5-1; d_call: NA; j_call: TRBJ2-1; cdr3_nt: TGCGCCAGCAGGTCACAGACAGAGAACAATGAGCAGTTCTTC; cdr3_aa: CASRSQTENNEQFF
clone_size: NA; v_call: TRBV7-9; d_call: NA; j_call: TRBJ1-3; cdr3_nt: TGTGCCAGCAGCTTAGTACTCGAGTCTGGAAACACCATATATTTT; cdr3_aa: CASSLVLESGNTIYF
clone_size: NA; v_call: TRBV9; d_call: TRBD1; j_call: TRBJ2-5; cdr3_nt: TGTGCCAGCAGCGCGGGACAGCAAGAGACCCAGTACTTC; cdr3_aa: CASSAGQQETQYF
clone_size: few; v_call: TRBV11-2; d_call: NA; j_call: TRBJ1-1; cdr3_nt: TGTGCCAGCAGCCCGGGACAATATAAACGTAGCACTGAAGCTTTCTTT; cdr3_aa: CASSPGQYKRSTEAFF
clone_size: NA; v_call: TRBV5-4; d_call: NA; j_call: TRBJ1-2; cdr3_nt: TGTGCCAGCAGTTTCCCCGGAGGGTTGGGCTACACCTTC; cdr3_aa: CASSFPGGLGYTF